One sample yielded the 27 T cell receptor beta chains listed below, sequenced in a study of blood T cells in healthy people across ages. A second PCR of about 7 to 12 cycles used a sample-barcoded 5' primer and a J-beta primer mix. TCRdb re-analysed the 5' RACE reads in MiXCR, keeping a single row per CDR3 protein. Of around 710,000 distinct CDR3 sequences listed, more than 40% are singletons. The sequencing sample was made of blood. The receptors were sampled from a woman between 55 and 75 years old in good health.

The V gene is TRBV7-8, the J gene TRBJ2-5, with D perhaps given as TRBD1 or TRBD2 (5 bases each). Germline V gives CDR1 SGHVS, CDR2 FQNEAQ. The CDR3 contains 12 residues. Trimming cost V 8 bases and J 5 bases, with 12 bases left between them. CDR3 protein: CASGPWGETQYF. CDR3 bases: TGTGCCAGCGGGCCTTGGGGGGAGACCCAGTACTTC.

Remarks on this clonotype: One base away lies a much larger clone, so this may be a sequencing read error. The CDR3 region has the DNA TGCAGTGCTACTAGGAAGACGGGAGTCTCCTACAATGAGCAGTACTTC. Translated: CSATRKTGVSYNEQYF. This rearrangement joins TRBV20-1 to TRBJ2-1, with a possible D match to TRBD2 (6 bases). The DNA matches TRBJ2-7 better at its end, which makes the J call doubtful. Germline V gene lookup returns CDR1 DFQATT and CDR2 SNEGSKA (reference sequence). CDR3 length: 16 amino acids.

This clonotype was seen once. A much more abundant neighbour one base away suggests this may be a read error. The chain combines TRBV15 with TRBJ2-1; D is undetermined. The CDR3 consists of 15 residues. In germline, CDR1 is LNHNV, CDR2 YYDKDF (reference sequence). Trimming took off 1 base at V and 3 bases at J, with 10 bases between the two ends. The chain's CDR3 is CATSRGGSNYNEQFF. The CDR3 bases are TGTGCCACCAGCAGAGGCGGCAGCAACTACAATGAGCAGTTCTTC.

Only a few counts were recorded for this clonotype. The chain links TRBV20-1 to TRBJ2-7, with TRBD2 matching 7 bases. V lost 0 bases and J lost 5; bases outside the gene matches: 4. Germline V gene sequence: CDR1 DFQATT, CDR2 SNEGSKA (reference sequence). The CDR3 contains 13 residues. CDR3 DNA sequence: TGCAGTGCTAGAGATTTCCTAGCGGACGAGCAGTACTTC. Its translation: CSARDFLADEQYF.

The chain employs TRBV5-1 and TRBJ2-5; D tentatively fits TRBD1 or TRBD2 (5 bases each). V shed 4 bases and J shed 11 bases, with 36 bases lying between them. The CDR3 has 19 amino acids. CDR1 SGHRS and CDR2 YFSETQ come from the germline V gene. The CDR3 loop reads CASSAPLRDLLGPYDEQYF. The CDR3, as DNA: TGCGCCAGCAGCGCACCGCTCCGGGACCTACTTGGTCCTTACGATGAGCAGTACTTC. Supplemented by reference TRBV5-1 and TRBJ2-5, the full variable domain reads KAGVTQTPRYLIKTRGQQVTLSCSPISGHRSVSWYQQTPGQGLQFLFEYFSETQRNKGNFPGRFSGRQFSNSRSEMNVSTLELGDSALYLCASSAPLRDLLGPYDEQYFGPGTRLLVL.

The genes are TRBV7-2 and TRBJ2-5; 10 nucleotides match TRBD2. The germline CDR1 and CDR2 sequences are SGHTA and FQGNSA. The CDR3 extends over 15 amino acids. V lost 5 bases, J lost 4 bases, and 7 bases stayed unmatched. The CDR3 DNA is TGTGCCAGCAGCCCGGGACTAGCGACCCCAGAGACCCAGTACTTC. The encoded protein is CASSPGLATPETQYF.

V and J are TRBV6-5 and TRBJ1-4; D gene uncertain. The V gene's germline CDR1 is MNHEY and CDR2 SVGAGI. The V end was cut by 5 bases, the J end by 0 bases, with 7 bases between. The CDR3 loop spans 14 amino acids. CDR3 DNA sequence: TGTGCCAGCAGTCCCGAATCAACTAATGAAAAACTGTTTTTT. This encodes CASSPESTNEKLFF.

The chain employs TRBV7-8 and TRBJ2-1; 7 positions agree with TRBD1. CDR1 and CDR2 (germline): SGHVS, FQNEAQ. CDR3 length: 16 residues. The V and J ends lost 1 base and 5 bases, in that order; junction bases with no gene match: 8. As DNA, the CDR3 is TGTGCCAGCAGCTTAGGGAATCCTAGGGGGCACAATGAGCAGTTCTTC. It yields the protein CASSLGNPRGHNEQFF.

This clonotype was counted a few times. This CDR3 reads CASSPPTTLQETQYF. The CDR3 nucleotides are TGTGCCAGCAGCCCACCGACGACTCTACAAGAGACCCAGTACTTC. The chain couples TRBV5-5 to TRBJ2-5, with unresolved D. The V end was cut by 4 bases, the J end by 2 bases, with 15 bases between. The V gene's germline CDR1 is SGHKS and CDR2 YYEKEE (reference sequence). The CDR3 spans 15 residues.

In nucleotides, the CDR3 is TGTGCCAGCAGCCCTAGACTAGCGGGAGTAGGAGATACGCAGTATTTT. Translation gives CASSPRLAGVGDTQYF. V and J are TRBV9 and TRBJ2-3, with TRBD2 matching over 12 bases. Looked up from germline, CDR1 is SGDLS and CDR2 is YYNGEE. With V trimmed by 4 bases and J by 5 bases, 8 bases remained unmatched. This CDR3 is built from 16 residues. Complete variable domain (other parts from reference TRBV9 and TRBJ2-3): DSGVTQTPKHLITATGQRVTLRCSPRSGDLSVYWYQQSLDQGLQFLIQYYNGEERAKGNILERFSAQQFPDLHSELNLSSLELGDSALYFCASSPRLAGVGDTQYFGPGTRLTVL.

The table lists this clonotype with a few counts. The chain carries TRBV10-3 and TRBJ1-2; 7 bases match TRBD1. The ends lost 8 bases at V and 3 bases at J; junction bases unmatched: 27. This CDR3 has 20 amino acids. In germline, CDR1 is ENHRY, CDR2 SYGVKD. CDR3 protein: CAISANRDSDSSHSYYGYTF. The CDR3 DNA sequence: TGTGCCATCTCAGCCAACAGGGACAGCGATTCCTCGCACTCCTACTATGGCTACACCTTC.

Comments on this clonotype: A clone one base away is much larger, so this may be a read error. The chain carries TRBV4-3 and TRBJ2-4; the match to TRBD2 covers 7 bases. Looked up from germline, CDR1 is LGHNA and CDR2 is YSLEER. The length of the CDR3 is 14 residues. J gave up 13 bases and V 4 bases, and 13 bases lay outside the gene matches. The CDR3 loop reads CASSPGLTPTEQYF. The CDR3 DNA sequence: TGCGCCAGCAGCCCGGGACTAACCCCTACTGAGCAGTACTTC.

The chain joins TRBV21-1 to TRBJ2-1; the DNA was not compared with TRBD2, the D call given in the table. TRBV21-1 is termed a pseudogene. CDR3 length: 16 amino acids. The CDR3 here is CASSVRSGSSYNEQFF. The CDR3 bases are TGTGCCAGCAGCGTGCGTAGCGGCTCGTCCTACAATGAGCAGTTCTTC.

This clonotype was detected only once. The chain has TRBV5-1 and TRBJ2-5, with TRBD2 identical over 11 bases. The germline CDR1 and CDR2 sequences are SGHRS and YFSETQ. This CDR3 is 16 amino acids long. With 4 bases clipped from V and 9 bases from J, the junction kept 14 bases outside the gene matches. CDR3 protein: CASSASGTSGWKAQYF. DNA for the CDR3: TGCGCCAGCAGCGCATCCGGGACTAGCGGATGGAAGGCCCAGTACTTC.

The CDR3 nucleotides read TGTGCCAGCAGCTTAGATTCGGAGCGGGGGACTCTCCTAGCCAAAAACATTCAGTACTTC. This encodes CASSLDSERGTLLAKNIQYF. The chain joins TRBV11-2 to TRBJ2-4, with 8 bases fitting TRBD2. This CDR3 spans 20 amino acids. The junction had 13 bases not matched to a gene; V was cut back by 0 bases and J by 0 bases. Germline loops: CDR1 SGHAT, CDR2 FQNNGV.

The CDR3 protein is CASSSRQERADTQYF. The CDR3, as DNA: TGTGCCAGCAGTTCGAGGCAGGAGCGCGCAGATACGCAGTATTTT. The V call is TRBV12-3 or TRBV12-4, the J call TRBJ2-3; the D is unclear. The length of the CDR3 is 15 residues. Trimming left V 4 bases short and J 4 bases short, with 15 bases between.

CDR3 nucleotides: TGTGCCAGCAGCGGGCGCCGGGACAGTCCCTACGAGCAGTACTTC. Translating gives CASSGRRDSPYEQYF. V gene TRBV9 combines with J gene TRBJ2-7, with 7 bases identical to TRBD1. In germline, CDR1 is SGDLS, CDR2 YYNGEE. This CDR3 is built from 15 residues. V lost 3 bases to trimming and J lost 2 bases; unmatched junction nucleotides: 8. Full variable domain (missing parts from reference TRBV9 and TRBJ2-7): DSGVTQTPKHLITATGQRVTLRCSPRSGDLSVYWYQQSLDQGLQFLIQYYNGEERAKGNILERFSAQQFPDLHSELNLSSLELGDSALYFCASSGRRDSPYEQYFGPGTRLTVT.

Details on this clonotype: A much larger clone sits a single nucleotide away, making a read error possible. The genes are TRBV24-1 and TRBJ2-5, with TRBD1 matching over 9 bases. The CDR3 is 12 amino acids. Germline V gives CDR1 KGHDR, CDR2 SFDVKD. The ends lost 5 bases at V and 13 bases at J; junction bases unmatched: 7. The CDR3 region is CATSAQDRGTYF. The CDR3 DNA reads TGTGCCACCAGTGCCCAGGACAGGGGTACGTACTTC.

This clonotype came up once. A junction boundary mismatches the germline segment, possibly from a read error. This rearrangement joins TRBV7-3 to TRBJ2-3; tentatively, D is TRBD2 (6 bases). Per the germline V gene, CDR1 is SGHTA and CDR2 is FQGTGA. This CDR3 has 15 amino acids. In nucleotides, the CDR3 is TGTGCCAGCAGCTGGGGGAGGACAAGGGCAGATACGCTGTATTTT. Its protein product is CASSWGRTRADTLYF.

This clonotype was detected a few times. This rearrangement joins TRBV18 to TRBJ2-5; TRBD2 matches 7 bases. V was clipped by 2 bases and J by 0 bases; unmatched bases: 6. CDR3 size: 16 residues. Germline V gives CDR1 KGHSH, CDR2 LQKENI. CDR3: CASSPSRGVYQETQYF. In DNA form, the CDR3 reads TGTGCCAGCTCACCATCTCGGGGGGTGTACCAAGAGACCCAGTACTTC.

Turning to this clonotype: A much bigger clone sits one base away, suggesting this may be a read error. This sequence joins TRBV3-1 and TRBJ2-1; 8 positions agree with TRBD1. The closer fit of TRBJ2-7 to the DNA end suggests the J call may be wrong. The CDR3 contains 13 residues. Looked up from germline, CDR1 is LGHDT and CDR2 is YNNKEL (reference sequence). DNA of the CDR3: TGTGCCAGTACAACAGGGGGTCGCAATGAGCAGTACTTC. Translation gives CASTTGGRNEQYF.

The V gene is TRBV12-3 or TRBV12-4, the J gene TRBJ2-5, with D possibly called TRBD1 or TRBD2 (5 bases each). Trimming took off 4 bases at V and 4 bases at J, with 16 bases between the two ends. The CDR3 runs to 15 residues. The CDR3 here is CASSSGTQAGETQYF. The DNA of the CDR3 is TGTGCCAGCAGTTCCGGGACCCAGGCGGGAGAGACCCAGTACTTC.

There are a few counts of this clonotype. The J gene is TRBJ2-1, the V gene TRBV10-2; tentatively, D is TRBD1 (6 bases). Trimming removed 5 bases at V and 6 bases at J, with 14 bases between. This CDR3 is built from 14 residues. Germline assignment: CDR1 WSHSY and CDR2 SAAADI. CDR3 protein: CASSPGTIGNEQFF. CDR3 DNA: TGCGCCAGCAGTCCCGGGACAATCGGCAATGAGCAGTTCTTC.

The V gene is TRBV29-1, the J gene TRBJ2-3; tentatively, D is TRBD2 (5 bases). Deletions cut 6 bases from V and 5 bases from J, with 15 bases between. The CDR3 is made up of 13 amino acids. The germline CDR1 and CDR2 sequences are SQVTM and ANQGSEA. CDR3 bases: TGCAGCGTCGACGCCGGGATGGTAGATACGCAGTATTTT. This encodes CSVDAGMVDTQYF.

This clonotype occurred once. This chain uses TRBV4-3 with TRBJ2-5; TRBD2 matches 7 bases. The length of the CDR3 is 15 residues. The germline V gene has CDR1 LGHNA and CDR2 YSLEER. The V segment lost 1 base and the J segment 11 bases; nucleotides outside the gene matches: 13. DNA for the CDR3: TGCGCCAGCAGCCAAGCCCGGACTAGGAACAATGAGCAGTACTTC. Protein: CASSQARTRNNEQYF.

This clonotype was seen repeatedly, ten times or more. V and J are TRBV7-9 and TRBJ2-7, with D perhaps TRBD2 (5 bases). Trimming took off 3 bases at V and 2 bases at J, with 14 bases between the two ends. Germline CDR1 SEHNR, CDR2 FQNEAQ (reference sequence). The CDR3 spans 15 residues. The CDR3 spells CASSFFPGVTYEQYF. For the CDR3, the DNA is TGTGCCAGCAGCTTTTTTCCCGGGGTAACCTACGAGCAGTACTTC.

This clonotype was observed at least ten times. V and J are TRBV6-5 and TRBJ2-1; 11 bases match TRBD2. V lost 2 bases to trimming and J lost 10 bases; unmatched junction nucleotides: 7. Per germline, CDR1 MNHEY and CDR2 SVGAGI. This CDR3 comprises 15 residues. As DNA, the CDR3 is TGTGCCAGCAGTTACCGGGGACTAGCGGAGGGGGAGCAGTTCTTC. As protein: CASSYRGLAEGEQFF.